This T cell receptor beta chain is from a study of technical replicates of blood from a handful of donors. Clones were read by immunoSEQ multiplex PCR, and TCRdb kept only the in-frame ones, dropping some. The table lists about 56,000 clones, 93% of them singletons. J lost 7 bases, V lost 7 bases, and 14 bases had no gene match. Germline V gene sequence: CDR1 SQVTM, CDR2 ANQGSEA. The CDR3 extends over 14 amino acids. The source material was PBMCs. The chain is built from TRBV29-1 and TRBJ2-3; 7 bases match TRBD2. This sequence originates from a human donor in good health. Some clones in this sample may be carry-over from other donors' samples. The CDR3 is CSGGVASGTHTQYF. Written as DNA, the CDR3 is TGCAGCGGAGGGGTTGCTAGCGGCACCCATACGCAGTATTTT.